This entry lists 4 T cell receptor beta chains sequenced from one sample in a study of vaccination and CD4 T cells after COVID-19. These receptors have no known antigen. Treatment given: approximately 11-day PBMC culture with coronavirus spike peptide pools or control peptides (ViraFEST assay). Oncomine TCR Beta short-read sequencing was applied to DNA from cultured CD4+ T cells. TCRdb re-called the PCR reads through MiXCR, storing one row per CDR3 protein. The data hold roughly 12,000 distinct CDR3 sequences, with over 40% observed a single time. This specimen was cultured CD4+ T cells from blood, taken after SARS-CoV-2 vaccination. The receptors were sampled from a human donor with COVID-19.

The chain links TRBV18 to TRBJ2-3; D ambiguous. The V gene lost 5 bases and the J gene lost 0 bases, with 9 bases spanning the gap. Per the germline V gene, CDR1 is KGHSH and CDR2 is LQKENI. The CDR3 covers 14 residues. CDR3 loop: CASSEDLSTDTQYF. For the CDR3, the DNA is TGTGCCAGCTCAGAAGACTTAAGCACAGATACGCAGTATTTT.

The chain links TRBV14 to TRBJ1-1; D uncertain. The CDR3 contains 13 residues. V dropped 2 bases and J dropped 0 bases, with 4 bases sitting between them. Germline CDR1 and CDR2: SGHDN and FVKESK. The CDR3 loop reads CASSQKLNTEAFF. The CDR3 DNA reads TGTGCCAGCAGCCAAAAGTTGAACACTGAAGCTTTCTTT.

V is TRBV11-2 and J is TRBJ2-1, with 13 positions matching TRBD2. CDR1 is SGHAT, CDR2 FQNNGV, per germline. The CDR3 has 17 residues. V gave up 5 bases and J gave up 8 bases; unmatched junction bases: 12. CDR3 sequence reads: CASSTQTSGGARDEQFF. The CDR3 DNA is TGTGCCAGCAGCACTCAAACTAGCGGGGGGGCCCGGGATGAGCAGTTCTTC.

V gene TRBV12-3 or TRBV12-4 combines with J gene TRBJ1-5, with D unresolved. With 1 base removed from V and 4 bases from J, the gap between germline ends came to 8 bases. The CDR3 sequence is 14 residues long. DNA for the CDR3: TGTGCCAGCAGTTTAGAGAGGGTTAATCAGCCCCAGCATTTT. Its protein is CASSLERVNQPQHF.